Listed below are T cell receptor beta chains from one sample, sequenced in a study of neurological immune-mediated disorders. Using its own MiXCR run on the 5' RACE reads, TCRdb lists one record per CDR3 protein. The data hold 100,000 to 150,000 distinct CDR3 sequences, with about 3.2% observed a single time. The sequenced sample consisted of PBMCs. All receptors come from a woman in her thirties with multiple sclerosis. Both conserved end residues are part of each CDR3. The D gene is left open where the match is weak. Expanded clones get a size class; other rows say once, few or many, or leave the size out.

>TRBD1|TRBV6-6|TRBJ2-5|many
CASSYIRDRGETQYF
TGTGCCAGCAGTTACATCCGGGACAGGGGAGAGACCCAGTACTTC
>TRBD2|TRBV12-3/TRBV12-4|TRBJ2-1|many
CASSYPPSGRAGNEQFF
TGTGCCAGCAGTTACCCGCCTAGCGGGAGAGCAGGCAATGAGCAGTTCTTC
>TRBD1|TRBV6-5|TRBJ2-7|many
CASSYSGQGGGEQYF
TGTGCCAGCAGTTACTCGGGACAGGGAGGTGGCGAGCAGTACTTC
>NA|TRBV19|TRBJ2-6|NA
CASSTTILKTGSGANVLTF
TGTGCCAGTAGTACTACCATTTTAAAAACAGGGTCTGGGGCCAACGTCCTGACTTTC
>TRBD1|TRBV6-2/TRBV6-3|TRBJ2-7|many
CASRTGSGGSYEQYF
TGTGCCAGCCGCACTGGTTCAGGGGGCAGCTACGAGCAGTACTTC
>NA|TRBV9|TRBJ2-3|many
CASNEISTDTQYF
TGTGCCAGCAACGAAATTAGCACAGATACGCAGTATTTT
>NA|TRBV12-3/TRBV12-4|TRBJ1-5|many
CASRGYNQPQHF
TGTGCCAGCAGGGGGTACAATCAGCCCCAGCATTTT
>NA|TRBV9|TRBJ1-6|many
CASSTGTNYNSPLHF
TGTGCCAGCAGCACCGGGACAAATTATAATTCACCCCTCCACTTT
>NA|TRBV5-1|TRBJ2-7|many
CASSSYSYEQYF
TGCGCCAGCAGCTCCTACTCCTACGAGCAGTACTTC
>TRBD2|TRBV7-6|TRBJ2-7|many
CASTLTSGDEQYF
TGTGCCAGCACACTGACTAGCGGAGACGAGCAGTACTTC
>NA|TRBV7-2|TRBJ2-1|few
CASNIDGSSYNEQFF
TGTGCCAGCAACATTGACGGTAGCTCCTACAATGAGCAGTTCTTC
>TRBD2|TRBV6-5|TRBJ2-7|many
CASGWGGVEQYF
TGTGCCAGCGGGTGGGGGGGTGTCGAGCAGTACTTC
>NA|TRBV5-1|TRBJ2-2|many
CASSLGIRTANTGELFF
TGCGCCAGCAGCTTGGGAATAAGAACCGCCAACACCGGGGAGCTGTTTTTT
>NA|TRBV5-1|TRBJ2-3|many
CASSPIGGTTDTQYF
TGCGCCAGCAGCCCGATAGGGGGGACGACAGATACGCAGTATTTT
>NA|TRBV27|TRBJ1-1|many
CASSVSGVPEAFF
TGTGCCAGCAGTGTCTCAGGGGTGCCCGAAGCTTTCTTT
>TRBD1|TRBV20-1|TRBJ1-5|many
CSATGQGYNQPQHF
TGCAGTGCGACGGGACAGGGGTATAATCAGCCCCAGCATTTT
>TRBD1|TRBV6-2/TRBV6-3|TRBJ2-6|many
CASSQGQPTRAGANVLTF
TGTGCCAGCAGTCAGGGACAGCCAACTAGGGCGGGGGCCAACGTCCTGACTTTC
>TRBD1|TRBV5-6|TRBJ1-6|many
CASRTGTGDSPLHF
TGTGCCAGCAGAACCGGGACAGGGGATTCACCCCTCCACTTT
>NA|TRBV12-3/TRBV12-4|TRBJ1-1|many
CASSLQARLNTEAFF
TGTGCCAGCAGTTTACAGGCCCGATTGAACACTGAAGCTTTCTTT
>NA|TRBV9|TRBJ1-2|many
CASSPKGVFNYGYTF
TGTGCCAGCAGCCCAAAGGGGGTATTTAACTATGGCTACACCTTC
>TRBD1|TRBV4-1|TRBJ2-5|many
CASSQATGGGQETQYF
TGCGCCAGCAGCCAGGCGACAGGGGGAGGGCAAGAGACCCAGTACTTC
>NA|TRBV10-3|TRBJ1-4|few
CAISGDREKLFF
TGTGCCATCAGTGGTGACCGGGAAAAACTGTTTTTT
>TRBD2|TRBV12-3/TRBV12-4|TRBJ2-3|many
CASSLGAGLADTQYF
TGTGCCAGCAGTTTAGGAGCGGGGCTGGCAGATACGCAGTATTTT
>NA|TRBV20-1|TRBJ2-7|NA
CSARPFRPRYEQYF
TGCAGTGCTAGACCCTTTAGACCGCGCTACGAGCAGTACTTC
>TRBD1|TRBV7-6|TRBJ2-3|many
CASSNRGATDTQYF
TGTGCCAGCAGCAACAGGGGTGCCACAGATACGCAGTATTTT
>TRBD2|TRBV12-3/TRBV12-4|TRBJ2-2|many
CASRGRGAGTGELFF
TGTGCCAGCAGAGGGAGGGGCGCGGGCACCGGGGAGCTGTTTTTT
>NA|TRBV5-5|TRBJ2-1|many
CASSLAPLNEQFF
TGTGCCAGCAGCTTGGCTCCCCTCAATGAGCAGTTCTTC
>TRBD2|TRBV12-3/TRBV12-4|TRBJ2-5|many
CASLLAGGPQETQYF
TGTGCCAGCCTTCTGGCGGGGGGCCCCCAAGAGACCCAGTACTTC
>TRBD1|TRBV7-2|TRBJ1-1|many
CASSPRQGAGAFF
TGTGCCAGCAGCCCCCGGCAGGGGGCGGGTGCTTTCTTT
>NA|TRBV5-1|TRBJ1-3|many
CASSLESGGNTIYF
TGCGCCAGCAGCTTGGAATCTGGAGGAAACACCATATATTTT
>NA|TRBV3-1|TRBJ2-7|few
CASSRVTEYEQYF
TGTGCCAGCAGCCGGGTGACAGAATACGAGCAGTACTTC
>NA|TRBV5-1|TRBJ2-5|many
CASSSGHPQETQYF
TGCGCCAGCAGCTCCGGACACCCCCAAGAGACCCAGTACTTC
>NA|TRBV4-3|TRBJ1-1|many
CASSQDRQRGNTEAFF
TGCGCCAGCAGCCAAGACAGACAGAGGGGGAACACTGAAGCTTTCTTT
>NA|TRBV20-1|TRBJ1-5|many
CSARVTGQVNQPQHF
TGCAGTGCTAGAGTCACGGGTCAGGTGAATCAGCCCCAGCATTTT
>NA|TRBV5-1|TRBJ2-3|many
CASSLDGKGGSRTDTQYF
TGCGCCAGCAGCTTGGATGGGAAAGGGGGAAGTCGCACAGATACGCAGTATTTT
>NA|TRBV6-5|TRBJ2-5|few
CASSQTEETQYF
TGTGCCAGCAGCCAGACAGAAGAGACCCAGTACTTC
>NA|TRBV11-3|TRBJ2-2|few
CASSPNSPTDTDGELFF
TGTGCCAGCAGCCCGAACTCACCGACAGATACAGACGGGGAGCTGTTTTTT
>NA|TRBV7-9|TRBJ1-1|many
CASSYREVDTEAFF
TGTGCCAGCAGCTACAGGGAAGTCGACACTGAAGCTTTCTTT
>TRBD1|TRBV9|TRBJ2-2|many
CASSVWDRGWSGELFF
TGTGCCAGCAGCGTGTGGGACAGGGGATGGTCCGGGGAGCTGTTTTTT
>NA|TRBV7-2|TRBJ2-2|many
CASSFWRTNTGELFF
TGTGCCAGCAGCTTTTGGCGGACGAACACCGGGGAGCTGTTTTTT
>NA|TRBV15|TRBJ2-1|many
CATSRDRSGVEQFF
TGTGCCACCAGCAGAGATAGATCGGGAGTTGAGCAGTTCTTC
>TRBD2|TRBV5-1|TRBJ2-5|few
CASSLEVGGAQETQYF
TGCGCCAGCAGCTTGGAGGTGGGAGGGGCGCAAGAGACCCAGTACTTC
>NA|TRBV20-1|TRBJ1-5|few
CSARDSPDSNQPQHF
TGCAGTGCTAGAGATTCCCCAGATAGCAATCAGCCCCAGCATTTT
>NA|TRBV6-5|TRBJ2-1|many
CASSPGNRGTPSYNEQFF
TGTGCCAGCAGCCCCGGGAACCGCGGGACGCCTTCCTACAATGAGCAGTTCTTC
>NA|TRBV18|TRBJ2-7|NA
CASSPQAAVEQYF
TGTGCCAGCTCACCACAGGCGGCGGTGGAGCAGTACTTC
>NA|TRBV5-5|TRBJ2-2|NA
CASSPGGAANTGELFF
TGTGCCAGCAGCCCTGGGGGGGCAGCGAACACCGGGGAGCTGTTTTTT
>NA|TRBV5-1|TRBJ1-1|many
CASSLSEFLNTEAFF
TGCGCCAGCAGCTTGAGCGAGTTCCTGAACACTGAAGCTTTCTTT
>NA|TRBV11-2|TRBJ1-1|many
CASSPLTGRNTEAFF
TGTGCCAGCAGCCCATTGACCGGCCGGAACACTGAAGCTTTCTTT
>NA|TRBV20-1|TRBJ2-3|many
CSASRGSPDTQYF
TGCAGTGCTAGTCGTGGCTCCCCTGATACGCAGTATTTT
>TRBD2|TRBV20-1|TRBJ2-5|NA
CSADPSGQETQYF
TGCAGTGCTGATCCTAGCGGCCAAGAGACCCAGTACTTC
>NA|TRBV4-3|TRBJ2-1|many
CASSLRSGFNEQFF
TGCGCCAGCAGCCTCCGGAGCGGGTTCAATGAGCAGTTCTTC
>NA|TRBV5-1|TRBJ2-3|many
CASSLIADTQYF
TGCGCCAGCAGCTTGATTGCAGATACGCAGTATTTT
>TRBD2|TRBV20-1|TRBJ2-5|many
CSARDPRTSGGEEETQYF
TGCAGTGCTAGAGATCCCAGGACTAGCGGGGGGGAAGAAGAGACCCAGTACTTC